One and the same sample provided the 12 T cell receptor beta chains below, sequenced in a study of early T cells in non-severe SARS-CoV-2 infection. MiXCR, run by TCRdb on the 5' RACE reads, gives a single entry per CDR3 protein. The sample lists 40,000 to 60,000 distinct CDR3 sequences; around 6.5% were seen once. This specimen consisted of whole blood, obtained at baseline. Receptors were obtained from an adult who was a healthcare worker with PCR-confirmed SARS-CoV-2 infection or an uninfected control (not recorded which).

This clonotype was recorded at least ten times. The chain carries TRBV19 and TRBJ2-5; D call uncertain. This CDR3 has 12 residues. The germline V gene encodes CDR1 LNHDA and CDR2 SQIVND (reference sequence). Trimming removed 6 bases from V and 3 bases from J, with 8 bases in between. The CDR3 loop is CASSHQKETQYF. The CDR3 DNA follows: TGTGCCAGTAGCCATCAAAAAGAGACCCAGTACTTC.

This clonotype appeared many times. The junction does not match germline at one end; this may be a read error. This sequence joins TRBV4-2 and TRBJ2-7; D tentatively fits TRBD1 or TRBD2 (6 bases each). Germline CDR1 is LGHNA and CDR2 is YNFKEQ. The length of the CDR3 is 13 residues. Here the CDR3 DNA reads TGTGCCAGCAGCCAAGAAGGGGGGTTAGTGATGGACTTC. This encodes CASSQEGGLVMDF.

This clonotype has ten or more counts. As DNA, the CDR3 is TGCAGCGTGCACGCTGGGGGGGGAGACGGGGAGCTGTTTTTT. Translated: CSVHAGGGDGELFF. The V gene is TRBV29-1, the J gene TRBJ2-2; 7 bases align to TRBD2. This CDR3 has 14 amino acids. Per the germline V gene, CDR1 is SQVTM and CDR2 is ANQGSEA. The ends lost 6 bases at V and 7 bases at J; junction bases unmatched: 11.

The chain carries TRBV5-4 and TRBJ2-1, with 8 bases aligning to TRBD2. The CDR3 totals 19 residues. Germline loops: CDR1 SGHNT, CDR2 YYREEE (reference sequence). V shed 0 bases and J 1 base; nucleotides not matched to a gene: 12. Written as DNA, the CDR3 is TGTGCCAGCAGCTTGGATCCAGCGGGAGCAGTCAGTTCCTACAATGAGCAGTTCTTC. This codes for CASSLDPAGAVSSYNEQFF.

This clonotype showed up many times. The chain employs TRBV7-2 and TRBJ2-3; 15 bases map to TRBD2. The CDR3 totals 17 residues. Germline V lookup: CDR1 SGHTA, CDR2 FQGNSA. The junction had 9 bases not matched to a gene; V was cut back by 5 bases and J by 6 bases. Written as DNA, the CDR3 is TGTGCCAGCAGCCATCGGACTAGCGGGAGGGCCACGGATACGCAGTATTTT. Amino acid sequence: CASSHRTSGRATDTQYF.

In its sample, this clonotype was seen a few times. V gene TRBV20-1 combines with J gene TRBJ2-7; D may be TRBD1 (6 bases). This CDR3 contains 14 residues. The V gene's germline CDR1 is DFQATT and CDR2 SNEGSKA (reference sequence). V lost 2 bases and J lost 7, with 18 bases in between. The CDR3 reads CSARPGTPDKEQYF. The DNA of the CDR3 is TGCAGTGCTAGACCCGGGACACCCGATAAGGAGCAGTACTTC.

Many counts were recorded for this clonotype. V is TRBV28 and J is TRBJ1-5; 7 bases match TRBD1. V shed 4 bases, J shed 3 bases, and the junction held 3 bases outside the gene matches. This CDR3 has 14 amino acids. In germline, CDR1 is MDHEN, CDR2 SYDVKM. CDR3 sequence: CASSSTGTNQPQHF. CDR3 bases: TGTGCCAGCAGTTCGACAGGGACCAATCAGCCCCAGCATTTT.

The CDR3 nucleotides are TGTGCCAGCAGCTTGGTAGCCACACTGAACACTGAAGCTTTCTTT. It is translated as CASSLVATLNTEAFF. This chain joins TRBV5-6 and TRBJ1-1; the D is unclear. The CDR3 sequence is 15 residues long. V lost 0 bases and J lost 0, with 9 bases in between. The germline V gene encodes CDR1 SGHDT and CDR2 YYEEEE.

Many counts were recorded for this clonotype. The chain is built from TRBV20-1 and TRBJ2-7; TRBD1 might be the D (6 bases). Germline CDR1 is DFQATT and CDR2 is SNEGSKA (reference sequence). The CDR3 spans 14 residues. V was clipped by 2 bases and J by 0 bases, with 11 bases between them. The CDR3 sequence: CSARRDIISYEQYF. CDR3 bases: TGCAGTGCTAGAAGGGACATTATCTCCTACGAGCAGTACTTC.

This clonotype showed up many times. The CDR3 region has the DNA TGTGCCAGCAGTGACCCACAGGGGACGCAGAACACTGAAGCTTTCTTT. The encoded protein is CASSDPQGTQNTEAFF. This chain connects TRBV28 to TRBJ1-1, with TRBD1 matching over 7 bases. The CDR3 is 16 amino acids. Trimming removed 5 bases from V and 1 base from J; junction bases left unmatched: 10. Germline V gene sequence: CDR1 MDHEN, CDR2 SYDVKM.

This clonotype was seen more than once but under ten times. This chain uses TRBV5-4 with TRBJ2-2; D is unclear. V was trimmed by 2 bases and J by 7 bases, leaving 15 bases between them. The CDR3 is made up of 15 amino acids. The germline gives CDR1 SGHNT, CDR2 YYREEE (reference sequence). This CDR3 is CASSLVGQPNGELFF. CDR3 coding DNA: TGTGCCAGCAGCTTAGTAGGCCAGCCCAACGGGGAGCTGTTTTTT. The whole variable domain, filled in from reference TRBV5-4 and TRBJ2-2, reads ETGVTQSPTHLIKTRGQQVTLRCSSQSGHNTVSWYQQALGQGPQFIFQYYREEENGRGNFPPRFSGLQFPNYSSELNVNALELDDSALYLCASSLVGQPNGELFFGEGSRLTVL.

This clonotype was picked up many times. V gene TRBV10-1 combines with J gene TRBJ1-1, with 7 bases aligning to TRBD1. The CDR3 sequence is 13 residues long. The trim removed 6 bases at V and 0 bases at J, leaving 1 base unmatched. Germline V lookup: CDR1 WNHNN, CDR2 SYGVQD (reference sequence). This CDR3 reads CASSRGMNTEAFF. CDR3 nucleotides: TGCGCCAGCAGCAGGGGGATGAACACTGAAGCTTTCTTT.